This T cell receptor beta chain was identified in a study of blood T cells in healthy people across ages. Overall study results and limits: With unsorted PBMCs, a conclusive comparison of naive versus antigen-experienced cells was not possible.

There are 18 residues in the CDR3. Germline V gives CDR1 SEHNR, CDR2 FQNEAQ (reference sequence). With V trimmed by 5 bases and J by 1 base, 9 bases remained unmatched. Alongside a J-beta primer mix, a sample-barcoded 5' primer served in a second PCR lasting about 7 to 12 cycles. Every sample gave at least 2.5 million paired-end reads containing CDR3. Via MiXCR, TCRdb re-called the 5' RACE reads, giving one row per CDR3 protein. The repertoire holds approximately 320,000 distinct CDR3 sequences, with around 29% as singletons. This clonotype was detected ten times or more. Its antigen remains unidentified.

The gene calls are TRBV7-9 and TRBJ2-5, with TRBD2 matching 14 bases. The sequenced material came from blood. This receptor was identified in a woman aged 70-85 years in good health. The CDR3, as DNA: TGTGCCAGCAGCACCTTGACCGGGACTAGCGGGAGCCAAGAGACCCAGTACTTC. This encodes CASSTLTGTSGSQETQYF.